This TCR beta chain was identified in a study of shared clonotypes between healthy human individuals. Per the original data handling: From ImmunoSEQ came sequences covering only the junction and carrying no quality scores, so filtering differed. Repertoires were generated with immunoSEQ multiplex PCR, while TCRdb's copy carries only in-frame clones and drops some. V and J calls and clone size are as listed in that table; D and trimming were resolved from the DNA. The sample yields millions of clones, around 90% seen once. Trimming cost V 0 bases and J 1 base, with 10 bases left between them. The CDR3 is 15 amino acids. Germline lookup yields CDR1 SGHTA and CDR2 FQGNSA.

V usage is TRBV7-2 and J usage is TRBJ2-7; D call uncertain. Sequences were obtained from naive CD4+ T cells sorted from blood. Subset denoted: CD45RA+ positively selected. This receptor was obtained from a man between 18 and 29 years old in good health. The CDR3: CASSLALVGSYEQYF. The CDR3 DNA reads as TGTGCCAGCAGCTTAGCGCTAGTAGGTTCCTACGAGCAGTACTTC.